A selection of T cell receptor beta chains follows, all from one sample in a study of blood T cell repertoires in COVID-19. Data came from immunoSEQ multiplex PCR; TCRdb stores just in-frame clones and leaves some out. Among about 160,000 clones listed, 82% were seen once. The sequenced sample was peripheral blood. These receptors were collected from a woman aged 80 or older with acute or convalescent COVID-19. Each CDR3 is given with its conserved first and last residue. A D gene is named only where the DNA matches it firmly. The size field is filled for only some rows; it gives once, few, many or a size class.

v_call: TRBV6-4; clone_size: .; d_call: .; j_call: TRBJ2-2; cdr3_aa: CASRPRPVTGELFF; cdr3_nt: TGTGCCAGCAGACCCCGCCCGGTCACCGGGGAGCTGTTTTTT
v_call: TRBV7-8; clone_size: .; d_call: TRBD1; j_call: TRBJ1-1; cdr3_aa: CASSKPYTGDTEAFF; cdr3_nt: TGTGCCAGCAGCAAACCATACACAGGGGACACTGAAGCTTTCTTT
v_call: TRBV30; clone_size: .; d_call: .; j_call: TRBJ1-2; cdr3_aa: CAWKAGHHYGYTF; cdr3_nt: TGTGCCTGGAAGGCAGGGCATCACTATGGCTACACCTTC
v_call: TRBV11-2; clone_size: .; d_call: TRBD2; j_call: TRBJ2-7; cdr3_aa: CASSLPGAGGSYEQYF; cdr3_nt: TGTGCCAGCAGCTTGCCTGGAGCGGGAGGGTCCTACGAGCAGTACTTC
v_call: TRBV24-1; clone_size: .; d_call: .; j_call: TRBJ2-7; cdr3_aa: CATSDLNPGDHPVGGMTYEQYF; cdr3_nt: TGTGCCACCAGTGATTTGAACCCGGGGGATCATCCTGTGGGGGGAATGACCTACGAGCAGTACTTC
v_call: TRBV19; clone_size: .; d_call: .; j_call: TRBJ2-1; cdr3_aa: CASSTGLTQGEQFF; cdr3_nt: TGTGCCAGTAGTACGGGACTCACCCAGGGTGAGCAGTTCTTC
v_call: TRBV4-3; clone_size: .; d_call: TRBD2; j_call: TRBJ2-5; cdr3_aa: CASSPGLAGGQETQYF; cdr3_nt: TGCGCCAGCAGCCCGGGACTAGCGGGAGGGCAAGAGACCCAGTACTTC
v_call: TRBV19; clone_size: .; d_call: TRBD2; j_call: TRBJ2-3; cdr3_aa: CASSTGTSRYTDTQYF; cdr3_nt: TGTGCCAGTAGTACCGGGACTAGCAGGTACACAGATACGCAGTATTTT
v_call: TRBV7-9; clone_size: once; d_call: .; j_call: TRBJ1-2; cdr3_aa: CASSFPGQGIGYTF; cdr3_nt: TGTGCCAGCAGCTTTCCCGGGCAGGGCATTGGCTACACCTTC
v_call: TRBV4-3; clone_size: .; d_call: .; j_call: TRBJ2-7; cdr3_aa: CASSQDRTREQYF; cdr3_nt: TGCGCCAGCAGCCAAGATCGGACTCGCGAGCAGTACTTC
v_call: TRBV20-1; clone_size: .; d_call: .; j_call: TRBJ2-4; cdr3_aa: CSASSGQKAKNIQYF; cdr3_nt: TGCAGTGCTAGTTCAGGGCAGAAGGCCAAAAACATTCAGTACTTC
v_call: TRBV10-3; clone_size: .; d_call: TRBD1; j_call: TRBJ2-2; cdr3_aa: CAIGTGQAGELFF; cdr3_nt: TGTGCCATTGGGACAGGGCAGGCCGGGGAGCTGTTTTTT